These 10 T cell receptor beta chains were all obtained from the same sample, sequenced in a study of blood T cell repertoires in COVID-19. Measured with immunoSEQ multiplex PCR; TCRdb has only the in-frame clones, and not every one. The sample records some 330,000 clones, roughly four fifths being singletons. The sample consisted of PBMCs or T cells enriched from blood (not recorded which). These receptors were taken from a woman aged 45-60 years who had recovered from COVID-19.

The chain employs TRBV12-3 or TRBV12-4 and TRBJ1-5; 8 bases fit TRBD1. CDR3 size: 13 residues. Trimming took 5 bases from V and 4 from J; bases not matched to a gene: 1. In DNA, the CDR3 is TGTGCCAGCAGTGGACAGGGTAATCAGCCCCAGCATTTT. This sequence encodes CASSGQGNQPQHF.

This chain joins TRBV18 and TRBJ2-2, with TRBD1 identical over 7 bases. This CDR3 is 15 amino acids long. Germline V CDR1 and CDR2: KGHSH, LQKENI. J gave up 8 bases and V 4 bases, and 10 bases lay outside the gene matches. The CDR3 DNA follows: TGTGCCAGCTCACAAGCCCGGGACAGTATGGGGGAGCTGTTTTTT. This sequence encodes CASSQARDSMGELFF. The whole variable domain, remainder taken from reference TRBV18 and TRBJ2-2, is NAGVMQNPRHLVRRRGQEARLRCSPMKGHSHVYWYRQLPEEGLKFMVYLQKENIIDESGMPKERFSAEFPKEGPSILRIQQVVRGDSAAYFCASSQARDSMGELFFGEGSRLTVL.

The V call is TRBV4-3, the J call TRBJ1-2; the match to TRBD1 covers 7 bases. The CDR3 has 15 amino acids. V dropped 4 bases and J dropped 5; count of bases not matched to a gene: 10. From germline, CDR1 is LGHNA and CDR2 YSLEER. In nucleotides, the CDR3 is TGCGCCAGCAGCCGCCAACCACAGGGGCCGTATGGCTACACCTTC. Amino acids: CASSRQPQGPYGYTF.

This chain joins TRBV30 and TRBJ1-4; the match to TRBD1 covers 10 bases. This CDR3 comprises 15 residues. Germline CDR1 GTSNPN, CDR2 SVGIG (reference sequence). V shed 1 base and J 8 bases; nucleotides not matched to a gene: 7. The CDR3 coding sequence is TGTGCCTGGAGTGCCTGGGACAGGGGAAGAGAAAAACTGTTTTTT. Translated: CAWSAWDRGREKLFF.

The chain joins TRBV9 to TRBJ2-2, with 11 bases fitting TRBD1. The V gene's germline CDR1 is SGDLS and CDR2 YYNGEE. V shed 6 bases, J shed 4 bases, and the junction held 5 bases outside the gene matches. This CDR3 has 15 amino acids. CDR3 protein: CASKTGTGGTGELFF. The DNA of the CDR3 is TGTGCCAGCAAAACCGGGACAGGGGGCACCGGGGAGCTGTTTTTT.

J is TRBJ1-4 and V is TRBV29-1; 7 bases fit TRBD1. J lost 5 bases, V lost 1 base, and 4 bases had no gene match. CDR1 is SQVTM, CDR2 ANQGSEA, per germline. The CDR3 covers 14 residues. This CDR3 is CSVEGTGENEKLFF. As DNA, the CDR3 is TGCAGCGTTGAAGGGACAGGAGAGAATGAAAAACTGTTTTTT.

This clone was detected a few times. V is TRBV27 and J is TRBJ2-7, with 9 bases matching TRBD1. This CDR3 has 16 amino acids. Germline trimming cut 6 bases from V and 5 bases from J; bases unmatched to any gene: 14. Germline V gives CDR1 MNHEY, CDR2 SMNVEV (reference sequence). The CDR3, as DNA: TGTGCCAGCAGACGTGGCCTGGGACAGGGTACCCACGAGCAGTACTTC. Protein product: CASRRGLGQGTHEQYF.

This clone showed up just once. This chain connects TRBV4-3 to TRBJ2-2; 7 nucleotides agree with TRBD1. The junction had 5 bases not matched to a gene; V was cut back by 4 bases and J by 6 bases. This CDR3 region has 14 residues. Germline values: CDR1 LGHNA, CDR2 YSLEER. Here the CDR3 reads CASSPTTGAGELFF. In DNA, the CDR3 is TGCGCCAGCAGCCCCACAACAGGGGCCGGGGAGCTGTTTTTT.

CDR3 amino acids: CASRFRPRMNTEAFF. DNA for the CDR3: TGCGCCAGCAGGTTCCGACCGAGGATGAACACTGAAGCTTTCTTT. The J gene is TRBJ1-1, the V gene TRBV5-1; D gene unclear. This CDR3 is built from 15 residues. The germline CDR1 and CDR2 sequences are SGHRS and YFSETQ. The V end lost 5 bases, the J end lost 0 bases, and 14 bases lay between the germline ends.

The chain employs TRBV6-2 or TRBV6-3 and TRBJ1-1; 8 bases line up with TRBD1. This CDR3 is built from 15 residues. Germline V gives CDR1 MNHEY, CDR2 SVGEGT. The junction had 4 bases not matched to a gene; V was cut back by 0 bases and J by 4 bases. The CDR3 region is CASSYSGRGLTEAFF. The CDR3 coding sequence is TGTGCCAGCAGTTACTCGGGCAGGGGGCTCACTGAAGCTTTCTTT.